This T cell receptor beta chain is drawn from a study of shared clonotypes between healthy human individuals. The wider study: CD4 naive and CD4 memory each took three plates per donor, while CD8 naive took two and CD8 memory one. Points from the study as a whole: Genetic and exposure-history diversity was limited by the small donor number.

A CD45RA-negative memory subset and a CD45RA+ naive subset were separated from the CD4+ cells. Sequenced by immunoSEQ multiplex PCR; TCRdb stores in-frame clones only, minus some. The data contain 700,000 or so clones, approximately 79% of them singletons. In regard to this clone: The antigen remains unidentified.

The CDR3 has 21 amino acids. This TCR was recovered from a woman aged 25 to 39 in good health. The chain recombines TRBV21-1 with TRBJ2-7; no check of the table's D call, TRBD2, against the DNA was made. TRBV21-1 is reported as a pseudogene. Sequenced material: memory CD4+ T cells sorted from blood. Subset described: CD45RA-negative fraction. CDR3 coding DNA: TGTGCCAGCAGCAAAGGTACGGCAGTCAAGACTAGCGGAGCCGGGTATCGGGAGCAGTACTTC. Translating gives CASSKGTAVKTSGAGYREQYF.